This TCR beta chain was sequenced in a study of human T cells and chemical hapten exposure. Across the whole study: Patients had diphenylcyclopropenone applied to the scalp weekly throughout the roughly 22-week study.

Many counts were recorded for this clonotype. Described time point: patch test 2, 6 weeks after DPC sensitization. The treatment is: therapeutic diphenylcyclopropenone sensitization with weekly scalp DPC. TCRdb processed the RACE reads anew with MiXCR; each CDR3 protein has one entry. The sample has approximately 120,000 distinct CDR3 sequences; 9% to 9.5% are singletons. The clonotype was recovered from a woman between 35 and 50 years old with alopecia areata. Some clones in this sample may be carry-over from other donors' samples. The sequencing used whole blood, collected in connection with sensitization to the hapten diphenylcyclopropenone (DPC).

The CDR3 protein is CAWSLTQGQQYF. The CDR3 region has the DNA TGTGCCTGGTCTCTAACGCAGGGGCAGCAGTACTTC. The chain couples TRBV30 to TRBJ2-7, with a possible D match to TRBD1 (6 bases). Deletions cut 5 bases from V and 8 bases from J, with 16 bases between. CDR1 is GTSNPN and CDR2 is SVGIG in the germline V gene (reference sequence). The CDR3 totals 12 residues.